The clone carrying this T cell receptor (beta chain) was found a few times. The data originate from a study of blood T cell repertoires in COVID-19. Study-wide background: Samples taken during acute and convalescent COVID-19 were collected in the United States, Italy and Spain. Sources were T cells, B-cell-depleted T cells, or PBMCs; the material itself was cDNA or gDNA.

Participants' own reports of clinical history determined their cohort assignment. Generated by immunoSEQ multiplex PCR, the TCRdb table keeps only in-frame clones and is missing some. The table shows 150,000 to 200,000 clones, with more than 75% occurring only once. Germline V CDR1 and CDR2: MDHEN, SYDVKM. The length of the CDR3 is 15 residues. The trim removed 1 base at V and 3 bases at J, leaving 4 bases unmatched. The chain couples TRBV28 to TRBJ2-3, with 7 bases identical to TRBD2. Material: PBMCs or T cells enriched from blood (not recorded which). The source of this sequence is a woman between 50 and 59 years old with acute COVID-19. The CDR3 DNA sequence: TGTGCCAGCAGTTTATCTACCGGGGGGACAGATACGCAGTATTTT. Its protein product is CASSLSTGGTDTQYF.